What follows describes a single T cell receptor (beta chain). The CDR3 covers 15 residues. Germline values: CDR1 SGHRS, CDR2 YFSETQ. Trimming at V came to 3 bases and at J to 0 bases, leaving 2 bases not matched to a gene. The sample belongs to a study of T-cell reconstitution after alpha-beta-depleted transplantation in children. Unique molecular identifiers featured in how the TCRbeta library was prepared. TCRdb fed the PCR reads into MiXCR, producing one record per CDR3 protein. This sample has approximately 400,000 distinct CDR3 sequences, with roughly a tenth found just once. This sequence originates from a human donor who donated a stem cell graft to a child with acute myeloid leukemia. The sample here was PBMCs from the stem cell graft donor, taken from the stem cell graft. The chain recombines TRBV5-1 with TRBJ2-5; 10 bases are a match to TRBD2. The CDR3 loop reads CASSYGLADQETQYF. The DNA of the CDR3 is TGCGCCAGCAGCTACGGACTAGCGGACCAAGAGACCCAGTACTTC.